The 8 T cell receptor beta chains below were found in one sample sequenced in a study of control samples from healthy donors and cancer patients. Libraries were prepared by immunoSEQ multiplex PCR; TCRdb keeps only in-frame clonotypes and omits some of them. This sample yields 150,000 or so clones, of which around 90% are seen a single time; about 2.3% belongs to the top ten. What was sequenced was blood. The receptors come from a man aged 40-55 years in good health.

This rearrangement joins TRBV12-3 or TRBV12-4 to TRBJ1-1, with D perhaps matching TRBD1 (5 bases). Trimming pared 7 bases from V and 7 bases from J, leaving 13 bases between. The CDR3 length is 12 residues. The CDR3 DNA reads TGTGCCAGCACCAGACAGTACCATGAAGCTTTCTTT. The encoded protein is CASTRQYHEAFF.

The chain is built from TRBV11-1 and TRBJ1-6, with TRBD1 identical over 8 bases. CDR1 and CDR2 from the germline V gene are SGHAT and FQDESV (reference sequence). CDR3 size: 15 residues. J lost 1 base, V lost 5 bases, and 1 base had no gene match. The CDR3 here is CASSQGASYNSPLHF. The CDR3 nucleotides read TGTGCCAGCAGCCAGGGGGCTTCCTATAATTCACCCCTCCACTTT.

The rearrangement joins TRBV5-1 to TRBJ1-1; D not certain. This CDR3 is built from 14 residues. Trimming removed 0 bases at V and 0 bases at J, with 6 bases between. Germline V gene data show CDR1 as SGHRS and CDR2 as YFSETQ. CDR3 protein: CASSLARLNTEAFF. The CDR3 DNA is TGCGCCAGCAGCTTGGCAAGGCTGAACACTGAAGCTTTCTTT.

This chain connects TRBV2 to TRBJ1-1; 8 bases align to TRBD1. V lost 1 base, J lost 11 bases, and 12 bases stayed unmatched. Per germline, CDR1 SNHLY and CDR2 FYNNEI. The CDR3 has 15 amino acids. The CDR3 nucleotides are TGTGCCAGCAGTGAAGACCCCGGGACAGGCCGGGTGGCTTTCTTT. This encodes CASSEDPGTGRVAFF.

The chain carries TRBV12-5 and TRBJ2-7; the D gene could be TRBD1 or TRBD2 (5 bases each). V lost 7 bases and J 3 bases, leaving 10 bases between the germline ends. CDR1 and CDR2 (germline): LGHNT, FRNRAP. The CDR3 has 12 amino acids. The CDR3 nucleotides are TGTGCTAGTGCCCGGGACGGCTACGAGCAGTACTTC. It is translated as CASARDGYEQYF.

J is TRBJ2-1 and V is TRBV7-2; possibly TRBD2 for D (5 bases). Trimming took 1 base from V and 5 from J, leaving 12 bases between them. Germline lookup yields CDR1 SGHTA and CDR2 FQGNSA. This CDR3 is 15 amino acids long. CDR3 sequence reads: CASSLGGSPHNEQFF. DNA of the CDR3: TGTGCCAGCAGCTTAGGAGGGAGCCCCCACAATGAGCAGTTCTTC.

The CDR3 nucleotides are TGTGCCAGCAGCTACGGGACAGGGGGTGACTATGGCTACACCTTC. Translating it yields CASSYGTGGDYGYTF. The genes are TRBV3-1 (or the pseudogene TRBV3-2) and TRBJ1-2; 11 nucleotides match TRBD1. The CDR3 runs to 15 residues. V shed 5 bases and J 3 bases; nucleotides not matched to a gene: 5. Germline V gene sequence: CDR1 LGHDT, CDR2 YNNKEL (reference sequence).

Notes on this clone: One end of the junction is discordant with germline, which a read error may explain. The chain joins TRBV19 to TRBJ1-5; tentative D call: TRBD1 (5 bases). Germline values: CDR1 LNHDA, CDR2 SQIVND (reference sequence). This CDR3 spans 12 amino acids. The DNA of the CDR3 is TGTGCCAGTAGTATCGCTTCCGGGACTAAGGTTTTT. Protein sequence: CASSIASGTKVF.